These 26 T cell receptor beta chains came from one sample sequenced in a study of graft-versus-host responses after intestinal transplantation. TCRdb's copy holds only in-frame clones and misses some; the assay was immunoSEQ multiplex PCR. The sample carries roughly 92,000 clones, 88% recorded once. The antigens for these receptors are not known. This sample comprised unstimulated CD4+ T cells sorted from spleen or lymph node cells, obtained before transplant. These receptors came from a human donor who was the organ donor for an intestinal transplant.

DNA of the CDR3: TGTGCCAGCAGTTTATACCCTCCGGGACAGGGCACAGATACGCAGTATTTT. Translating gives CASSLYPPGQGTDTQYF. The V gene is TRBV28, the J gene TRBJ2-3; 8 bases match TRBD1. Germline lookup yields CDR1 MDHEN and CDR2 SYDVKM. The CDR3 consists of 17 residues. With V trimmed by 1 base and J by 1 base, 7 bases remained unmatched.

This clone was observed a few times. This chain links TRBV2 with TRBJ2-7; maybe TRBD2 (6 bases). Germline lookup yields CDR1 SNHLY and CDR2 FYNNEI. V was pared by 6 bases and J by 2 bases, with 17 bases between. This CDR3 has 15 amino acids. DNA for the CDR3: TGTGCCAGCAGCGCCGAGGCTAGCGTGGCCTACGAGCAGTACTTC. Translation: CASSAEASVAYEQYF.

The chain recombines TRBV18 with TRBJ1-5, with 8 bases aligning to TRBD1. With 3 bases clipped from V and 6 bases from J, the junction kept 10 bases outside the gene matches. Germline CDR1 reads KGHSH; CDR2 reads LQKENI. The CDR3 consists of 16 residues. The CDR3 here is CASSPPSTGEGQPQHF. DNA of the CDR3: TGTGCCAGCTCACCTCCCTCGACAGGGGAGGGTCAGCCCCAGCATTTT.

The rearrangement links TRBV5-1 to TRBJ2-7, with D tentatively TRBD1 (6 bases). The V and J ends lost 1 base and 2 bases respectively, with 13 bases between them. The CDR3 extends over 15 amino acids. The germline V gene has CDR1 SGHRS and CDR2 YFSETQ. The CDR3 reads CASSLFSRGPYEQYF. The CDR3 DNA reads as TGCGCCAGCAGCTTGTTCTCCAGGGGACCCTACGAGCAGTACTTC.

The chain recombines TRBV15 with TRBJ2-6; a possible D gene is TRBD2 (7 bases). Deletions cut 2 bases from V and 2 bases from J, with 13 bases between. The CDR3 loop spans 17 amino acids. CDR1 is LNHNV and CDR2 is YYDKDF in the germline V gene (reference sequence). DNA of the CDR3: TGTGCCACCAGCAGACTAGGGGAGGGGGCTGGGGCCAACGTCCTGACTTTC. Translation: CATSRLGEGAGANVLTF.

The CDR3 nucleotides are TGTGCCAGCAGCCCCGGGACAGGGTATGGGGAGGAGTTCTTC. Translated: CASSPGTGYGEEFF. This chain uses TRBV7-6 with TRBJ2-1, with 9 bases identical to TRBD1. Per the germline V gene, CDR1 is SGHVS and CDR2 is FNYEAQ. The CDR3 covers 14 residues. The V gene end was trimmed by 5 bases and the J gene end by 14 bases; junction bases not matched to a gene: 13.

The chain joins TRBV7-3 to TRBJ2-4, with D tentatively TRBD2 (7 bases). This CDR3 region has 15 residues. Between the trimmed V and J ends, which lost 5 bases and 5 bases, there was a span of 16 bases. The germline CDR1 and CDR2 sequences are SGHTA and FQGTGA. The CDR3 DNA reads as TGTGCCAGCAGCAAAGGGGGGGACTACGAAAACATTCAGTACTTC. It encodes CASSKGGDYENIQYF. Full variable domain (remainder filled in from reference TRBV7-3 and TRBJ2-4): GAGVSQTPSNKVTEKGKYVELRCDPISGHTALYWYRQSLGQGPEFLIYFQGTGAADDSGLPNDRFFAVRPEGSVSTLKIQRTERGDSAVYLCASSKGGDYENIQYFGAGTRLSVL.

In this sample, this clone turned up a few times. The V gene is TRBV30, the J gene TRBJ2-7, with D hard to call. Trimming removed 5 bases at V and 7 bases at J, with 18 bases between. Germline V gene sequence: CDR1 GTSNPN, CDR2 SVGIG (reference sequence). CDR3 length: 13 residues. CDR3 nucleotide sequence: TGTGCCTGGGGAAGAGGAGCCCCGGCGGAGCAGTACTTC. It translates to CAWGRGAPAEQYF.

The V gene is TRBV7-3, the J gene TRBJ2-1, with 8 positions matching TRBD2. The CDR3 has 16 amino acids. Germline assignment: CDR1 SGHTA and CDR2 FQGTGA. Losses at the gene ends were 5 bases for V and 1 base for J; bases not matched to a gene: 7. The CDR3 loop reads CASSLGLAGSYNEQFF. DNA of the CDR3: TGTGCCAGCAGCCTCGGGTTAGCGGGATCCTACAATGAGCAGTTCTTC.

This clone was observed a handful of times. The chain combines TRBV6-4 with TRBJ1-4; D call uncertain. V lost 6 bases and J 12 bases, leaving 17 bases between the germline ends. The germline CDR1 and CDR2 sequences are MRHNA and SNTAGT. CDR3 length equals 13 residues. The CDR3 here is CASRRTVPEELFF. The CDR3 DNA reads TGTGCCAGCAGGAGGACGGTCCCGGAGGAACTGTTTTTT.

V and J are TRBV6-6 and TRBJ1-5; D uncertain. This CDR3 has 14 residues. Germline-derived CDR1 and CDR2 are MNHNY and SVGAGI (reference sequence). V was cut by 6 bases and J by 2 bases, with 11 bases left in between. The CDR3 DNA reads TGTGCCAGCAGGTCTCTTGGAGGCAATCAGCCCCAGCATTTT. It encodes CASRSLGGNQPQHF.

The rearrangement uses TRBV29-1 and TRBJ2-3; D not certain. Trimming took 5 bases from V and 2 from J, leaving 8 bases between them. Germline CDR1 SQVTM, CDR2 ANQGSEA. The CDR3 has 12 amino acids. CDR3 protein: CSVNILTDTQYF. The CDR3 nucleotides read TGCAGCGTTAACATCCTCACAGATACGCAGTATTTT.

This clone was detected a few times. The DNA for the CDR3 is TGTGCCAGCAGCTTTGGGGACAGGGTACGAGAAAAACTGTTTTTT. Translation gives CASSFGDRVREKLFF. The chain employs TRBV5-6 and TRBJ1-4; TRBD1 matches at 9 bases. V was pared by 2 bases and J by 8 bases, with 7 bases of the junction left unmatched. This CDR3 is built from 15 residues. The V gene's germline CDR1 is SGHDT and CDR2 YYEEEE.

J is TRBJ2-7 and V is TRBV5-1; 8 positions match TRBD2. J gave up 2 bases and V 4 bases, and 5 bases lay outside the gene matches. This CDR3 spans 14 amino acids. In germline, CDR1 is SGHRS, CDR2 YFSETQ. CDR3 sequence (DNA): TGCGCCAGCAGCGCTCGGCGGGGGGCCTACGAGCAGTACTTC. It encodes CASSARRGAYEQYF. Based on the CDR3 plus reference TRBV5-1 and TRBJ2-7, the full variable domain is KAGVTQTPRYLIKTRGQQVTLSCSPISGHRSVSWYQQTPGQGLQFLFEYFSETQRNKGNFPGRFSGRQFSNSRSEMNVSTLELGDSALYLCASSARRGAYEQYFGPGTRLTVT.

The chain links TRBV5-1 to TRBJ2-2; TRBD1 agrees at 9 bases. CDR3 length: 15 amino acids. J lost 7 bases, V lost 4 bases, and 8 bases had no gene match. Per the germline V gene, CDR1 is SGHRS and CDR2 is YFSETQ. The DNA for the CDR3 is TGCGCCAGCAGCCCAGGACAGGGGAGCGGCGGGGAGCTGTTTTTT. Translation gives CASSPGQGSGGELFF.

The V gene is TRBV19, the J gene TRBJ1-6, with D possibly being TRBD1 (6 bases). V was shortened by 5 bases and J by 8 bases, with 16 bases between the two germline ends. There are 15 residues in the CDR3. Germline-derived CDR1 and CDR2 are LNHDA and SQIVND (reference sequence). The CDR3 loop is CASSDGQKGYSPLHF. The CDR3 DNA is TGTGCCAGTAGTGACGGACAGAAGGGGTATTCACCCCTCCACTTT.

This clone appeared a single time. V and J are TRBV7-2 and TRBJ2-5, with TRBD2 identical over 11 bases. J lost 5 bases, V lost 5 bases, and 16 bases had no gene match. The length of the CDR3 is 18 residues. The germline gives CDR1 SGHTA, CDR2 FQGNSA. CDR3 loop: CASSPRGASGRSLETQYF. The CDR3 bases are TGTGCCAGCAGCCCGCGTGGGGCTAGCGGGAGGAGTTTGGAGACCCAGTACTTC.

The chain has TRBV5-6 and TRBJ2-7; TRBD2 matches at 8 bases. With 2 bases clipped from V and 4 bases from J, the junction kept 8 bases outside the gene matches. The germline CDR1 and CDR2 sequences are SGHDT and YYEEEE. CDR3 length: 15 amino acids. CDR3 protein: CASSFRGGFDYEQYF. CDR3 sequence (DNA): TGTGCCAGCAGCTTTCGGGGGGGGTTTGATTACGAGCAGTACTTC.

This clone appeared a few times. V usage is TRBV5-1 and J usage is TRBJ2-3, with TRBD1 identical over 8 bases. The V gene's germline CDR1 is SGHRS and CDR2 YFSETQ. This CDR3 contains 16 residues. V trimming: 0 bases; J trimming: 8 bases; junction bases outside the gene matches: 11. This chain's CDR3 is CASSLGQGFPGGTQYF. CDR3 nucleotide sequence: TGCGCCAGCAGCTTGGGACAGGGGTTCCCTGGCGGTACGCAGTATTTT.

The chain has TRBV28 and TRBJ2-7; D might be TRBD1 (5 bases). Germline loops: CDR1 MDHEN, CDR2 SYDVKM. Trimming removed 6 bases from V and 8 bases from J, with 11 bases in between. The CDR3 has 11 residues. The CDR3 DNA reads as TGTGCCAGCAGCTTCCAGGGTAAGCAGTACTTC. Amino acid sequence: CASSFQGKQYF. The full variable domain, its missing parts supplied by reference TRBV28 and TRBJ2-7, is DVKVTQSSRYLVKRTGEKVFLECVQDMDHENMFWYRQDPGLGLRLIYFSYDVKMKEKGDIPEGYSVSREKKERFSLILESASTNQTSMYLCASSFQGKQYFGPGTRLTVT.

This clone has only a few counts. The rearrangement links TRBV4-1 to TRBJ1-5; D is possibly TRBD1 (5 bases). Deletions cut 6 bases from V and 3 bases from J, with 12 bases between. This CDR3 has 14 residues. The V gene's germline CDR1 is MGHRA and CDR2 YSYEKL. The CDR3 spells CASSHWGNNQPQHF. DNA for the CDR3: TGCGCCAGCAGTCACTGGGGCAACAATCAGCCCCAGCATTTT.

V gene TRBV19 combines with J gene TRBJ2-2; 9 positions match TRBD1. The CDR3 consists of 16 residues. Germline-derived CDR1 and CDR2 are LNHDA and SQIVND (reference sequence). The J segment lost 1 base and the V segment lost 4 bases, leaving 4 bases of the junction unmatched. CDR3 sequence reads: CASSRGQGRNTGELFF. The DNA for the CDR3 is TGTGCCAGTAGTAGGGGACAGGGAAGGAACACCGGGGAGCTGTTTTTT.

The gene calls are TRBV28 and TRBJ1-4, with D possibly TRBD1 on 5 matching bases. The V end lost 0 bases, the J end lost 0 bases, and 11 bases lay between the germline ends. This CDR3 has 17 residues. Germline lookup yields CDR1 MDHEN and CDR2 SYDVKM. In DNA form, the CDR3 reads TGTGCCAGCAGTTTATGGGGGCCGAGAACAACTAATGAAAAACTGTTTTTT. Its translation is CASSLWGPRTTNEKLFF.

In DNA, the CDR3 is TGTGCCAGCAGTTACGACAGGGGAAGCAATCAGCCCCAGCATTTT. It codes for CASSYDRGSNQPQHF. The rearrangement uses TRBV6-5 and TRBJ1-5; 8 nucleotides match TRBD1. Germline V gene data show CDR1 as MNHEY and CDR2 as SVGAGI. The CDR3 extends over 15 amino acids. V gave up 2 bases and J gave up 1 base; unmatched junction bases: 1.

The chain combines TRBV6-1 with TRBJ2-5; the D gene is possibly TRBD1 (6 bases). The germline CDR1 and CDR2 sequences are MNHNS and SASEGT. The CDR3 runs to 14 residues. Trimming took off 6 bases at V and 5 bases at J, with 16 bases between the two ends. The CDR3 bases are TGTGCCAGCAGGAACCACAGGGTAGGGGAGACCCAGTACTTC. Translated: CASRNHRVGETQYF.

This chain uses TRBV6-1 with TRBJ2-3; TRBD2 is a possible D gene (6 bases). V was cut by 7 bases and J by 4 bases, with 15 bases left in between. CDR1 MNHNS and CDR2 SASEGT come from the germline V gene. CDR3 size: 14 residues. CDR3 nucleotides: TGTGCCAGCATTACTAGCCTCGCCCCAGATACGCAGTATTTT. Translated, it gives CASITSLAPDTQYF.